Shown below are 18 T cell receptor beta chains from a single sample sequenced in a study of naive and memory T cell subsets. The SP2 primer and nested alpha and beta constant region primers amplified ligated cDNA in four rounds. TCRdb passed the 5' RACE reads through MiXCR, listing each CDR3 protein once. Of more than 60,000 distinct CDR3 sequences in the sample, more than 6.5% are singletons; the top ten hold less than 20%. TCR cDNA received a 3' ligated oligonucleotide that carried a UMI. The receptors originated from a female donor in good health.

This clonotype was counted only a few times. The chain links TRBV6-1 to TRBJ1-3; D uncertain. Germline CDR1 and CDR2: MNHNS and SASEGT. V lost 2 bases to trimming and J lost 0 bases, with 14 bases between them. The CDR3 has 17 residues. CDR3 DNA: TGTGCCAGCAGTGAATTACTGGGCGCGAGCTCTGGAAACACCATATATTTT. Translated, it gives CASSELLGASSGNTIYF.

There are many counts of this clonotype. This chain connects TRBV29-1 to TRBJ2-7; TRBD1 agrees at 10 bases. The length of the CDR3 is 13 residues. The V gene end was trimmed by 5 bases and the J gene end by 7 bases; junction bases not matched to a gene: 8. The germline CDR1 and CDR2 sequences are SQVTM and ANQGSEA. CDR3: CSVSGTGAAEQYF. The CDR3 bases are TGCAGCGTTTCCGGGACAGGGGCGGCGGAGCAGTACTTC.

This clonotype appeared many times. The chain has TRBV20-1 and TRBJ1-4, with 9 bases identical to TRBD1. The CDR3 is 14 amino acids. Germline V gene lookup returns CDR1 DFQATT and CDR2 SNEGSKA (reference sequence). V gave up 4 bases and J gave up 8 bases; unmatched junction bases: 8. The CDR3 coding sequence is TGCAGTGCTAAATGGACAGGGGTCGGAGAAAAACTGTTTTTT. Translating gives CSAKWTGVGEKLFF.

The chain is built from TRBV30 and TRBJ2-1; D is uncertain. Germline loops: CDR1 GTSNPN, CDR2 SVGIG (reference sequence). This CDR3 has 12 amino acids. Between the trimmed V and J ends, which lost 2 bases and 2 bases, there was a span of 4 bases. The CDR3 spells CAWSRPYNEQFF. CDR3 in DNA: TGTGCCTGGAGTAGGCCCTACAATGAGCAGTTCTTC. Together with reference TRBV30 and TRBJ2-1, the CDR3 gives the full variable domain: SQTIHQWPATLVQPVGSPLSLECTVEGTSNPNLYWYRQAAGRGLQLLFYSVGIGQISSEVPQNLSASRPQDRQFILSSKKLLLSDSGFYLCAWSRPYNEQFFGPGTRLTVL.

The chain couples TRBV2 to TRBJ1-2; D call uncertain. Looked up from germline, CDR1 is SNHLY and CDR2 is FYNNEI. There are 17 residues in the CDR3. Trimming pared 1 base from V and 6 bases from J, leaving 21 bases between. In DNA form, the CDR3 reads TGTGCCAGCAGTGAAGATCGGGTGTGGGGTGTTGGAAATGGCTACACCTTC. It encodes CASSEDRVWGVGNGYTF.

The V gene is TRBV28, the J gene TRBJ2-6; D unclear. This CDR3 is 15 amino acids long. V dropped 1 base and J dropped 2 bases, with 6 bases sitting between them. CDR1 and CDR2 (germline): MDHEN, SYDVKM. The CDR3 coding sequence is TGTGCCAGCAGTTTATCCTCAACTGGGGCCAACGTCCTGACTTTC. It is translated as CASSLSSTGANVLTF.

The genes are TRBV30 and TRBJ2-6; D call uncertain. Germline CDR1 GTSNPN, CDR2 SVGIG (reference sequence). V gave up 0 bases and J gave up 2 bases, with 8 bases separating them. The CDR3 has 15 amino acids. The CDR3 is CAWSVDRAGANVLTF. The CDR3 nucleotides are TGTGCCTGGAGTGTAGATAGGGCTGGGGCCAACGTCCTGACTTTC.

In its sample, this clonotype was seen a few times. The CDR3 nucleotides read TGTGCCAGCAGTTTAAAGGGGATTCAGCCCCAGCATTTT. As protein: CASSLKGIQPQHF. This rearrangement joins TRBV12-3 or TRBV12-4 to TRBJ1-5, with D possibly matching TRBD1 (5 bases). The ends were cut back, 2 bases at V and 6 bases at J, with 8 bases in the middle. CDR3 size: 13 residues.

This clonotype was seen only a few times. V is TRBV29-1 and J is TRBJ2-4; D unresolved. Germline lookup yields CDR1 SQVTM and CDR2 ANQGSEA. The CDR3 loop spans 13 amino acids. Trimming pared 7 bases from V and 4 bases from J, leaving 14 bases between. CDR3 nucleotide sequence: TGCAGCGCTGTCCCAGGATCAAAAAACATTCAGTACTTC. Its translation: CSAVPGSKNIQYF.

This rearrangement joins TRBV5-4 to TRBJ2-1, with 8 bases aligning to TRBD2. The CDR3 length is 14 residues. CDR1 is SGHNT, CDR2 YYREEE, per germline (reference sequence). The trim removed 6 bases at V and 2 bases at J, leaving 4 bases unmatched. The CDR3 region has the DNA TGTGCCAGCACTTCTAGCGGGCCCTACAATGAGCAGTTCTTC. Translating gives CASTSSGPYNEQFF.

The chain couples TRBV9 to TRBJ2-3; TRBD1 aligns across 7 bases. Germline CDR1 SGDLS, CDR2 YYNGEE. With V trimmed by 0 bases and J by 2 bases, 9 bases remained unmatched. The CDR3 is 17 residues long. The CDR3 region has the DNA TGTGCCAGCAGCGTAGCCGGGACAGTTTTGTACACAGATACGCAGTATTTT. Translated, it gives CASSVAGTVLYTDTQYF.

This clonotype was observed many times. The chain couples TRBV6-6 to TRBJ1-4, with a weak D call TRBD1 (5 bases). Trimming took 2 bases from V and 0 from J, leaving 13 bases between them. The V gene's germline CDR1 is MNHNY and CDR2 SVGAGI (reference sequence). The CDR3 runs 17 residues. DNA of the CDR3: TGTGCCAGCAGTTACGGTCTACAGGCTGCAACTAATGAAAAACTGTTTTTT. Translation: CASSYGLQAATNEKLFF.

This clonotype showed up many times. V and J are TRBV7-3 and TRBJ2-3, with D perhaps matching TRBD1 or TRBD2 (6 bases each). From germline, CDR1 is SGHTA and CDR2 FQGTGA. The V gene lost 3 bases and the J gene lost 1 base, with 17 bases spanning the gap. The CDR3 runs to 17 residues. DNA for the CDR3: TGTGCCAGCAGCTTCTTGACAGGAGGGGGTCGCACAGATACGCAGTATTTT. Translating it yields CASSFLTGGGRTDTQYF.

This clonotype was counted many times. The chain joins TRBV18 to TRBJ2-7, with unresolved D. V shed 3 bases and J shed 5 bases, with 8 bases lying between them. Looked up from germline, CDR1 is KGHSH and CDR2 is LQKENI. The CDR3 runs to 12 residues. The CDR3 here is CASSPMWNEQYF. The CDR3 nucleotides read TGTGCCAGCTCACCGATGTGGAACGAGCAGTACTTC.

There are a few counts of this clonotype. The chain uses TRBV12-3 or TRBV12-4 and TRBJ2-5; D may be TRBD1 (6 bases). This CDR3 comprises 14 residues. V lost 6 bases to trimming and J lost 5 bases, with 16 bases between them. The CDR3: CASRRGFQGETQYF. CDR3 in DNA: TGTGCCAGCAGGCGTGGGTTTCAGGGGGAGACCCAGTACTTC.

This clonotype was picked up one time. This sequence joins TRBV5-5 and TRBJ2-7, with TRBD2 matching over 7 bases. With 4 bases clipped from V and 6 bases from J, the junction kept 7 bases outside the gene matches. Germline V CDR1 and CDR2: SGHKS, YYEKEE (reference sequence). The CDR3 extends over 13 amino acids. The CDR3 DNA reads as TGTGCCAGCAGCCTCGGGGAGGGTAGCGAGCAGTACTTC. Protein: CASSLGEGSEQYF.

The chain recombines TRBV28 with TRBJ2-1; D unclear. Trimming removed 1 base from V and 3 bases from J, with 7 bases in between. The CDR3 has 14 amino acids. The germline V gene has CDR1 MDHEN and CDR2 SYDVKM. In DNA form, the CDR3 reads TGTGCCAGCAGTTTATTTACGGGCTACAATGAGCAGTTCTTC. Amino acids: CASSLFTGYNEQFF. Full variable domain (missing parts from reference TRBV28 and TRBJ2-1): DVKVTQSSRYLVKRTGEKVFLECVQDMDHENMFWYRQDPGLGLRLIYFSYDVKMKEKGDIPEGYSVSREKKERFSLILESASTNQTSMYLCASSLFTGYNEQFFGPGTRLTVL.

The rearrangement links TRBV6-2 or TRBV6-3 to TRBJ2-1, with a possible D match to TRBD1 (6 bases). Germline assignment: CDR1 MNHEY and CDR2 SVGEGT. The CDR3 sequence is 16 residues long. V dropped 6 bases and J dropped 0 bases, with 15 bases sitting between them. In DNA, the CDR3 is TGTGCCAGCAGCAAAGACAGGCGAAGCTCCTACAATGAGCAGTTCTTC. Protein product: CASSKDRRSSYNEQFF.